This section outlines one T cell receptor beta chain sequence together with its context. Antigen: not known. The CDR3 is 16 residues long. The germline CDR1 and CDR2 sequences are SGHRS and YFSETQ. Trimming left V 0 bases short and J 4 bases short, with 15 bases between. This entry belongs to a study of response to subunit inactivated influenza vaccine. Study-level findings and limits: Authors proposed each seasonal influenza vaccination draws in few new T cells.

TCRdb processed the RT-PCR reads anew with MiXCR; each CDR3 protein has one entry. The top ten hold roughly 10% of the sample, which has around 580,000 distinct CDR3 sequences, 12% seen once. The TCR originated in a middle-aged man who received an inactivated influenza vaccine. Sequencing used PBMCs from blood, obtained on the day of vaccination. The rearrangement joins TRBV5-1 to TRBJ2-3, with D possibly called TRBD1 or TRBD2 (5 bases each). Here the CDR3 reads CASSLVWGEGSDTQYF. The CDR3, as DNA: TGCGCCAGCAGCTTGGTGTGGGGCGAGGGCTCAGATACGCAGTATTTT. Based on the CDR3 plus reference TRBV5-1 and TRBJ2-3, the full variable domain is KAGVTQTPRYLIKTRGQQVTLSCSPISGHRSVSWYQQTPGQGLQFLFEYFSETQRNKGNFPGRFSGRQFSNSRSEMNVSTLELGDSALYLCASSLVWGEGSDTQYFGPGTRLTVL.